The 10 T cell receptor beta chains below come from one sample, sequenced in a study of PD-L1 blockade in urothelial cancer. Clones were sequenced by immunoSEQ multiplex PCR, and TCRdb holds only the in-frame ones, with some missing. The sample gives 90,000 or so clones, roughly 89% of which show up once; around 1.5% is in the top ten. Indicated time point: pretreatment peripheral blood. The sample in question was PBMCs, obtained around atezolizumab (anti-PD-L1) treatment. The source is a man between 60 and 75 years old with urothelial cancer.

The CDR3 region is CASRDRTNSNQPQHF. DNA of the CDR3: TGTGCCAGCAGGGACAGGACCAATAGCAATCAGCCCCAGCATTTT. J is TRBJ1-5 and V is TRBV19; 8 bases line up with TRBD1. CDR1 is LNHDA, CDR2 SQIVND, per germline (reference sequence). V lost 9 bases and J lost 0; bases outside the gene matches: 7. The CDR3 runs to 15 residues.

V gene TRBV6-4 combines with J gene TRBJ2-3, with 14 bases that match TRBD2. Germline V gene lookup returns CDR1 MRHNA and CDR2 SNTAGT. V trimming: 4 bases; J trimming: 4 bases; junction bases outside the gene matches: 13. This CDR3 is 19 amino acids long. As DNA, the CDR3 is TGTGCCAGCAGTGGAACCGGGACTAGCGGGGGCGGGGGCCCAGATACGCAGTATTTT. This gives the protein CASSGTGTSGGGGPDTQYF.

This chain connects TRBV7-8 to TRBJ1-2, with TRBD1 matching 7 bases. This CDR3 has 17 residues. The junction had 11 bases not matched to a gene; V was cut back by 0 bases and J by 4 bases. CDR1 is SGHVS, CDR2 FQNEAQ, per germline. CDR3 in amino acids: CASSLANLGGGTYGYTF. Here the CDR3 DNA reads TGTGCCAGCAGCTTAGCGAACCTAGGGGGCGGGACCTATGGCTACACCTTC.

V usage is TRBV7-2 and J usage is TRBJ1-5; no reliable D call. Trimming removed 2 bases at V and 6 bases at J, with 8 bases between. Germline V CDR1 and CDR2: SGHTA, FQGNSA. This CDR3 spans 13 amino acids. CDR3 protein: CASSLQISQPQHF. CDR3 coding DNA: TGTGCCAGCAGCTTACAGATATCTCAGCCCCAGCATTTT.

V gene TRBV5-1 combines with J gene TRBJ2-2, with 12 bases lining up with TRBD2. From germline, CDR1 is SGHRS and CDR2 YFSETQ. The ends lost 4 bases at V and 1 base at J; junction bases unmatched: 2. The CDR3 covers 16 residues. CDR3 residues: CASSPLAGGNTGELFF. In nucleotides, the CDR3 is TGCGCCAGCAGCCCACTAGCGGGGGGGAACACCGGGGAGCTGTTTTTT.

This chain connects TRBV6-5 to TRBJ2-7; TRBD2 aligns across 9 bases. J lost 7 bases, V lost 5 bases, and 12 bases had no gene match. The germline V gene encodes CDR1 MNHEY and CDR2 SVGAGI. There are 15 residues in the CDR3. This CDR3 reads CASSVHGLAGREQYF. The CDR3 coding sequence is TGTGCCAGCAGTGTCCACGGGCTAGCGGGGCGAGAGCAGTACTTC.

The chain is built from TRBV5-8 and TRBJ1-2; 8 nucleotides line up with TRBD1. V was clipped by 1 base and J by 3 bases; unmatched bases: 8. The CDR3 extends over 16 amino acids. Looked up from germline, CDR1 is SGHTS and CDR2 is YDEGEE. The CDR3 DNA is TGTGCCAGCAGCTTGCAGGGGGCCGAATGGGACTATGGCTACACCTTC. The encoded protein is CASSLQGAEWDYGYTF.

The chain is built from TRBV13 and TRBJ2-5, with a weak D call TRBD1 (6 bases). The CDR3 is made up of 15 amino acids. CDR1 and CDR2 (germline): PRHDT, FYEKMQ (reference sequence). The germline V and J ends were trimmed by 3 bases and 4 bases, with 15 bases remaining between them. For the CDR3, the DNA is TGTGCCAGCAGCTTGACAGGCAGGGGTGGAGAGACCCAGTACTTC. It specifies CASSLTGRGGETQYF.

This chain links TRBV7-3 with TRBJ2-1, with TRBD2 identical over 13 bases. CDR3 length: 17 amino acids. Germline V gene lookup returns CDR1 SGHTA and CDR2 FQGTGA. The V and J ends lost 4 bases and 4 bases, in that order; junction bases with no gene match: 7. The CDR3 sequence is CASSSARLAGGYNEQFF. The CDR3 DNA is TGTGCCAGCAGCTCCGCACGACTAGCGGGAGGATACAATGAGCAGTTCTTC.

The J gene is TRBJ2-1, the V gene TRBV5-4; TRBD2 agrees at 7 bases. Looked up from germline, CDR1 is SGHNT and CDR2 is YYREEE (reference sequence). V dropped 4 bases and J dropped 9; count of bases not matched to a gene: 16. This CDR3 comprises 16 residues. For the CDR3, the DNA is TGTGCCAGCAGCCCGGGGAGCGGGAACGAGGAAAGTGAGCAGTTCTTC. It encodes CASSPGSGNEESEQFF.